The 28 T cell receptor beta chains presented below share a single source sample, sequenced in a study of OX40 agonist ivuxolimab in advanced cancers. Here immunoSEQ multiplex PCR was the method, and the copy in TCRdb shows in-frame clones only, minus some. The repertoire consists of 45,000 to 50,000 clones, with approximately 88% occurring once and the leading ten covering around 14%. The sample consisted of CD4+ or CD8+ T cells sorted from blood, taken in a trial of the OX40 agonist ivuxolimab. Receptors were obtained from an adult with an advanced solid tumor such as melanoma, head and neck, liver or kidney cancer.

The V and J genes are TRBV28 and TRBJ1-5; D remains unclear. The CDR3 consists of 16 residues. The germline gives CDR1 MDHEN, CDR2 SYDVKM. The V gene lost 2 bases and the J gene lost 0 bases, with 11 bases spanning the gap. This CDR3 reads CASSLRSPLSNQPQHF. In DNA, the CDR3 is TGTGCCAGCAGTTTAAGGTCTCCCCTTAGCAATCAGCCCCAGCATTTT.

The J gene is TRBJ2-1, the V gene TRBV30; 14 nucleotides align to TRBD2. V lost 0 bases and J lost 4; bases outside the gene matches: 8. The CDR3 is made up of 18 amino acids. Germline V CDR1 and CDR2: GTSNPN, SVGIG (reference sequence). This CDR3 reads CAWSVRGLAGGKYNEQFF. CDR3 DNA: TGTGCCTGGAGTGTACGTGGACTAGCGGGAGGTAAATACAATGAGCAGTTCTTC. Full variable domain (remainder filled in from reference TRBV30 and TRBJ2-1): SQTIHQWPATLVQPVGSPLSLECTVEGTSNPNLYWYRQAAGRGLQLLFYSVGIGQISSEVPQNLSASRPQDRQFILSSKKLLLSDSGFYLCAWSVRGLAGGKYNEQFFGPGTRLTVL.

The genes are TRBV28 and TRBJ1-2; possibly TRBD1 for D (5 bases). The CDR3 sequence is 11 residues long. Germline CDR1 and CDR2: MDHEN and SYDVKM. V was trimmed by 5 bases and J by 5 bases, leaving 6 bases between them. CDR3 sequence: CASSKGYGYTF. The DNA for the CDR3 is TGTGCCAGCAGTAAGGGGTATGGCTACACCTTC.

This clone appeared a single time. J is TRBJ2-7 and V is TRBV6-1, with D possibly TRBD2 on 5 matching bases. Germline loops: CDR1 MNHNS, CDR2 SASEGT. The V end was cut by 7 bases, the J end by 3 bases, with 13 bases between. The CDR3 is 13 amino acids. CDR3 protein: CASITGSYYEQYF. The CDR3 DNA reads as TGTGCCAGCATAACGGGAAGCTACTACGAGCAGTACTTC.

The chain links TRBV29-1 to TRBJ2-3; TRBD2 might be the D (6 bases). The CDR3 contains 15 residues. The germline gives CDR1 SQVTM, CDR2 ANQGSEA. Trimming cost V 7 bases and J 0 bases, with 17 bases left between them. CDR3 in amino acids: CSGTSGVHSTDTQYF. The CDR3 coding sequence is TGCAGCGGGACTTCGGGGGTTCATAGCACAGATACGCAGTATTTT.

V gene TRBV18 combines with J gene TRBJ1-1; a possible D gene is TRBD1 (5 bases). Trimming removed 8 bases from V and 0 bases from J, with 13 bases in between. Germline V CDR1 and CDR2: KGHSH, LQKENI. The CDR3 totals 14 residues. The CDR3 region is CASTPDSLNTEAFF. The CDR3 DNA is TGTGCCAGCACCCCAGACAGCCTGAACACTGAAGCTTTCTTT.

The rearrangement links TRBV6-6 to TRBJ1-3, with D unresolved. The V gene lost 3 bases and the J gene lost 0 bases, with 6 bases spanning the gap. CDR1 and CDR2 from the germline V gene are MNHNY and SVGAGI (reference sequence). The CDR3 loop spans 14 amino acids. CDR3 in DNA: TGTGCCAGCAGTTATCAGAACTCTGGAAACACCATATATTTT. Its protein product is CASSYQNSGNTIYF.

This clone has a single count. This chain uses TRBV30 with TRBJ1-6; D unclear. The CDR3 spans 12 residues. The germline CDR1 and CDR2 sequences are GTSNPN and SVGIG (reference sequence). V was clipped by 4 bases and J by 14 bases, with 15 bases between them. DNA of the CDR3: TGTGCCTGGACGACGGGATCCAGGACCCTCCACTTT. Its protein is CAWTTGSRTLHF.

This clone was recorded only once. V is TRBV7-9 and J is TRBJ1-2, with TRBD1 matching 7 bases. Per the germline V gene, CDR1 is SEHNR and CDR2 is FQNEAQ (reference sequence). This CDR3 comprises 15 residues. J gave up 5 bases and V 2 bases, and 8 bases lay outside the gene matches. The CDR3, as DNA: TGTGCCAGCAGCTTACAGGGGGTGATAGAATATGGCTACACCTTC. Encoded protein: CASSLQGVIEYGYTF.

The chain couples TRBV11-1 to TRBJ2-3; 7 bases are shared with TRBD2. Germline V CDR1 and CDR2: SGHAT, FQDESV (reference sequence). J gave up 1 base and V 5 bases, and 12 bases lay outside the gene matches. The CDR3 loop spans 17 amino acids. For the CDR3, the DNA is TGTGCCAGCAGCCACCCTAGGGGAGGGGTGGGCACAGATACGCAGTATTTT. Its translation is CASSHPRGGVGTDTQYF.

The gene calls are TRBV5-1 and TRBJ1-4; possibly TRBD1 for D (5 bases). Germline CDR1 and CDR2: SGHRS and YFSETQ. CDR3 size: 14 residues. Trimming took 6 bases from V and 4 from J, leaving 13 bases between them. The CDR3 coding sequence is TGCGCCAGCAATGGGGGAGGACTTAATGAAAAACTGTTTTTT. This gives the protein CASNGGGLNEKLFF.

The V call is TRBV7-2, the J call TRBJ1-3; 7 bases align to TRBD1. Looked up from germline, CDR1 is SGHTA and CDR2 is FQGNSA. The CDR3 runs 16 residues. With 4 bases clipped from V and 1 base from J, the junction kept 7 bases outside the gene matches. The CDR3 nucleotides are TGTGCCAGCAGCTCCCGACAGGGAGCATCTGGAAACACCATATATTTT. Translated, it gives CASSSRQGASGNTIYF. The full variable domain, its missing parts supplied by reference TRBV7-2 and TRBJ1-3, is GAGVSQSPSNKVTEKGKDVELRCDPISGHTALYWYRQSLGQGLEFLIYFQGNSAPDKSGLPSDRFSAERTGGSVSTLTIQRTQQEDSAVYLCASSSRQGASGNTIYFGEGSWLTVV.

The J gene is TRBJ2-1, the V gene TRBV6-5, with 8 bases matching TRBD2. Germline V gene sequence: CDR1 MNHEY, CDR2 SVGAGI. This CDR3 is 15 amino acids long. J lost 10 bases, V lost 0 bases, and 8 bases had no gene match. CDR3 in DNA: TGTGCCAGCAGTTACTCGAGTGGGACTAGGGGCGAGCAGTTCTTC. It specifies CASSYSSGTRGEQFF.

The V call is TRBV30, the J call TRBJ1-2, with 7 bases fitting TRBD1. V lost 0 bases and J lost 2; bases outside the gene matches: 6. This CDR3 is built from 15 residues. Germline CDR1 and CDR2: GTSNPN and SVGIG (reference sequence). The CDR3 protein is CAWSVLGQANYGYTF. The CDR3, as DNA: TGTGCCTGGAGTGTTCTTGGACAGGCAAACTATGGCTACACCTTC.

The chain recombines TRBV4-1 with TRBJ2-7; 10 bases map to TRBD1. Germline V gene lookup returns CDR1 MGHRA and CDR2 YSYEKL. This CDR3 region has 12 residues. Trimming took 11 bases from V and 6 from J; bases not matched to a gene: 7. This CDR3 reads CASRDRGSEQYF. The CDR3 nucleotides read TGCGCCTCCCGGGACAGGGGCAGCGAGCAGTACTTC.

CDR3 loop: CASSPRTQGGNEQFF. CDR3 nucleotide sequence: TGTGCCAGCTCACCACGGACCCAGGGGGGAAATGAGCAGTTCTTC. V is TRBV18 and J is TRBJ2-1; the D gene is possibly TRBD1 (7 bases). Germline CDR1 reads KGHSH; CDR2 reads LQKENI. Between the trimmed V and J ends, which lost 1 base and 7 bases, there was a span of 14 bases. CDR3 size: 15 residues.

The chain links TRBV7-9 to TRBJ2-7; D may be TRBD1 (6 bases). This CDR3 contains 13 residues. The ends were cut back, 2 bases at V and 5 bases at J, with 10 bases in the middle. Germline loops: CDR1 SEHNR, CDR2 FQNEAQ (reference sequence). CDR3 residues: CASSLTPGDEQYF. Here the CDR3 DNA reads TGTGCCAGCAGCTTAACCCCAGGGGACGAGCAGTACTTC.

The chain combines TRBV6-5 with TRBJ1-4; D is uncertain. The CDR3 has 14 residues. V was clipped by 7 bases and J by 5 bases, with 14 bases between them. In germline, CDR1 is MNHEY, CDR2 SVGAGI. The CDR3 nucleotides read TGTGCCAGCAACCACCAGGCGGAAAATGAAAAACTGTTTTTT. This codes for CASNHQAENEKLFF.

The CDR3 nucleotides are TGTGCCAGTTCTCCGGGACTAAACACCGGGGAGCTGTTTTTT. It encodes CASSPGLNTGELFF. The rearrangement links TRBV19 to TRBJ2-2; TRBD2 matches at 7 bases. The CDR3 has 14 residues. The J segment lost 2 bases and the V segment lost 8 bases, leaving 5 bases of the junction unmatched. Germline assignment: CDR1 LNHDA and CDR2 SQIVND (reference sequence).

The chain carries TRBV28 and TRBJ2-7; D ambiguous. CDR1 is MDHEN, CDR2 SYDVKM, per germline. The CDR3 is made up of 14 amino acids. Trimming took 3 bases from V and 3 from J, leaving 12 bases between them. CDR3 sequence (DNA): TGTGCCAGCAGTTTCGGCCAGGCCATCTACGAGCAGTACTTC. Residues: CASSFGQAIYEQYF.

The chain joins TRBV30 to TRBJ1-4; possible D gene TRBD1, 5 bases. This CDR3 is 13 amino acids long. The V gene's germline CDR1 is GTSNPN and CDR2 SVGIG (reference sequence). The ends were cut back, 6 bases at V and 6 bases at J, with 14 bases in the middle. This chain's CDR3 is CACVSGDHEKLFF. The CDR3 nucleotides read TGTGCCTGTGTGTCCGGGGACCATGAAAAACTGTTTTTT.

Only one count was recorded for this clone. V gene TRBV10-2 combines with J gene TRBJ2-1, with 9 positions matching TRBD1. This CDR3 has 18 residues. V dropped 2 bases and J dropped 9; count of bases not matched to a gene: 17. The germline V gene encodes CDR1 WSHSY and CDR2 SAAADI. CDR3 loop: CASSELVLFRDREGEQFF. CDR3 coding DNA: TGCGCCAGCAGTGAGCTGGTCCTTTTCCGGGACAGGGAAGGTGAGCAGTTCTTC.

This sequence joins TRBV11-3 and TRBJ2-1; 9 bases agree with TRBD1. Germline V CDR1 and CDR2: SGHNT, YENEEA. V trimming: 3 bases; J trimming: 3 bases; junction bases outside the gene matches: 6. The CDR3 has 16 residues. CDR3 in DNA: TGTGCCAGCAGCTTGGGGACAGGGAGCGGCTACAATGAGCAGTTCTTC. Translating it yields CASSLGTGSGYNEQFF.

This chain uses TRBV27 with TRBJ2-6; a weak D match, TRBD2 (5 bases). This CDR3 spans 15 amino acids. V lost 8 bases and J 4 bases, leaving 15 bases between the germline ends. Per the germline V gene, CDR1 is MNHEY and CDR2 is SMNVEV (reference sequence). The DNA of the CDR3 is TGTGCCAGCCGCACTAGTTTAAGCGGGGCCAACGTCCTGACTTTC. This sequence encodes CASRTSLSGANVLTF.

This clone was recorded once. V is TRBV7-9 and J is TRBJ1-1; D is possibly TRBD1 (5 bases). The CDR3 has 13 amino acids. CDR1 and CDR2 (germline): SEHNR, FQNEAQ (reference sequence). V gave up 3 bases and J gave up 4 bases, with 9 bases separating them. CDR3: CASSLMGGTEAFF. CDR3 bases: TGTGCCAGCAGCTTGATGGGGGGCACTGAAGCTTTCTTT.

The V call is TRBV27, the J call TRBJ2-5; 8 nucleotides align to TRBD2. The CDR3 covers 16 residues. Unmatched junction bases numbered 13, after V lost 7 bases and J lost 3 bases. The germline CDR1 and CDR2 sequences are MNHEY and SMNVEV (reference sequence). The CDR3 is CASTPQRGSDKETQYF. The CDR3 region has the DNA TGTGCCAGCACTCCACAGCGGGGGTCCGACAAAGAGACCCAGTACTTC.

The chain employs TRBV6-6 and TRBJ1-1; D unclear. This CDR3 has 11 amino acids. The V end was cut by 7 bases, the J end by 5 bases, with 8 bases between. Germline CDR1 is MNHNY and CDR2 is SVGAGI (reference sequence). The DNA of the CDR3 is TGTGCCAGCAAAGGCCTAACTGAAGCTTTCTTT. Protein product: CASKGLTEAFF.

V usage is TRBV5-1 and J usage is TRBJ1-4, with a weak D call TRBD1 (5 bases). CDR1 is SGHRS, CDR2 YFSETQ, per germline. The CDR3 is made up of 14 amino acids. The V end lost 3 bases, the J end lost 3 bases, and 9 bases lay between the germline ends. DNA of the CDR3: TGCGCCAGCAGCTGGGGCGCTCCTAATGAAAAACTGTTTTTT. Protein sequence: CASSWGAPNEKLFF.